The present TCR beta chain was sequenced within a study of molecular identifiers for immune sequencing clone quantification. This clonotype was picked up a small number of times. CDR1 and CDR2 from the germline V gene are SGHTA and FQGNSA. Germline trimming cut 6 bases from V and 1 base from J; bases unmatched to any gene: 7. The CDR3 covers 16 residues. One entry per CDR3 protein, called by TCRdb with MiXCR from the PCR reads. The sample lists about 300,000 distinct CDR3 sequences, about a fifth occurring once. The sequence derives from a human donor in good health. Some libraries in this study had Jurkat cell RNA spiked in. The rearrangement uses TRBV7-2 and TRBJ1-5; 9 bases line up with TRBD1. The sample was naive CD8+ T cells from blood, with Jurkat cell RNA spiked in. Subset reported: FACS-sorted CD8+CD4-CCR7+CD45RA+ naive T cells. The CDR3 loop reads CASSSGTGLSNQPQHF. CDR3 nucleotide sequence: TGTGCCAGCAGTTCCGGGACAGGGTTGAGCAATCAGCCCCAGCATTTT.